This note documents a single T cell receptor beta chain sequence. This record comes from a study of shared clonotypes between healthy human individuals. Across the whole study: CD4 naive cells filled three plates per donor, CD4 memory three, CD8 naive two and CD8 memory one.

Researchers ran the assay at a deep level. Libraries were prepared by immunoSEQ multiplex PCR; TCRdb keeps only in-frame clonotypes and omits some of them. Of 2 million to 2.5 million clones listed, over 90% are singletons. Trimming removed 0 bases at V and 8 bases at J, with 17 bases between. Germline CDR1 reads LGHNA; CDR2 reads YNFKEQ. CDR3 length: 16 amino acids. The source material was naive CD4+ T cells from PBMCs. Regarding subset: CD45RA+ positively selected. The source is a man between 18 and 29 years old in good health. Some clones in this sample may be carry-over from other donors' samples. The V and J genes are TRBV4-2 and TRBJ2-1, with D possibly called TRBD1 or TRBD2 (5 bases each). The CDR3 coding sequence is TGTGCCAGCAGCCAAGATCCTAGCAGGGAGTTAGATGAGCAGTTCTTC. Encoded protein: CASSQDPSRELDEQFF.